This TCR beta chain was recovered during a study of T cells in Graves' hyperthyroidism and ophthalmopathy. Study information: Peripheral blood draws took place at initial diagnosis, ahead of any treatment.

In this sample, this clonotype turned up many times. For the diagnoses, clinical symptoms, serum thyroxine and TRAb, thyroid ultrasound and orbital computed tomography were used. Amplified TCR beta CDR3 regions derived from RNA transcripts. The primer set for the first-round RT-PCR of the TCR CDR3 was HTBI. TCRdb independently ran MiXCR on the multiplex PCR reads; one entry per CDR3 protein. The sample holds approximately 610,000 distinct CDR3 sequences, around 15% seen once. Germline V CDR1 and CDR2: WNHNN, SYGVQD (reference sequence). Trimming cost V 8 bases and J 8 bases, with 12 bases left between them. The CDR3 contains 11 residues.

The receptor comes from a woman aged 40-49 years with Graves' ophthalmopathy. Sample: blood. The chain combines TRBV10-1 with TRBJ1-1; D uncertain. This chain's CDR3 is CASPGYREAFF. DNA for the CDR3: TGCGCCAGCCCTGGTTACAGAGAAGCTTTCTTT.